The T cell receptor (beta chain) described here comes from a study of cytomegalovirus exposure and HLA in healthy donors. Study information: Assignment to the Caucasian-associated ancestry cluster applied to 75% to 85% of the 350 to 500 genotyped donors.

This CDR3 contains 13 residues. V shed 5 bases and J shed 5 bases, with 12 bases lying between them. Germline CDR1 is MRHNA and CDR2 is SNTAGT. Study findings and constraints: Reportedly, cytomegalovirus status was diagnosed with high sensitivity and specificity. Clonal expansion, a later analysis showed, was greater in HLA-associated TCR beta chains than in equally common others. TCR beta chains numbering some 160 were designated cytomegalovirus-associated.

A multiplex PCR was run with 60 Vbeta primers and 13 Jbeta primers. Sequenced by immunoSEQ multiplex PCR; TCRdb stores in-frame clones only, minus some. Here the sample spans approximately 84,000 clones, 75% being singletons. As to this clone: Its antigen remains unknown.

The sample comprised PBMCs. This chain joins TRBV6-4 and TRBJ2-5; weak D call: TRBD2 (5 bases). The receptor was derived from a man aged 35 to 55 in good health and CMV-seronegative. The CDR3 here is CASSLEGGETQYF. The CDR3 DNA is TGTGCCAGCAGTTTAGAAGGCGGGGAGACCCAGTACTTC.